The rows below give T cell receptor beta chains drawn from one sample of a study of OX40 agonist ivuxolimab in advanced cancers. Clones were sequenced by immunoSEQ multiplex PCR, and TCRdb holds only the in-frame ones, with some missing. The sample yields approximately 23,000 clones, approximately 84% seen once. Sequenced material: CD4+ or CD8+ T cells sorted from blood, taken in a trial of the OX40 agonist ivuxolimab. Source of these receptors: an adult with an advanced solid tumor such as melanoma, head and neck, liver or kidney cancer. CDR3s leave out the opening cysteine and the closing phenylalanine or tryptophan.

v_call	cdr3_aa
TRBV7-3	ASSSGLAAPYEQY
TRBV2	ASSEGWGTKGRNTEAF
TRBV10-3	AISSPDRRGTEAF
TRBV30	AWSQLPAPNTGELF
TRBV2	ASSEGFGANVLT
TRBV4-1	ASSRLVRGAYEQY
TRBV5-4	ASSSLLRGQYNEQF
TRBV30	AWGDGLNTEAF
TRBV2	ASRGQGTEAF
TRBV27	ASSATGYQSEAF
TRBV30	AWSVISGGYEQY
TRBV5-5	ASSLVTADYGYT
TRBV11-2	ASSFQGSSGNTIY
TRBV9	ASSASGALAGADTQY
TRBV19	ASSIIGGNNQPQH
TRBV5-1	ASTPGQGAETQY
TRBV9	ASGGGGETQY
TRBV7-6	ASSLAIGQVSNQPQH
TRBV25-1	ASSLTGLHKNIQY
TRBV20-1	SDDIYGYT
TRBV19	ASSPLTGLDFHGYT
TRBV28	ASSLWTASYEQY
TRBV5-1	ASSDGGVYEQY